This T cell receptor (beta chain) was sequenced during a study of shared clonotypes between healthy human individuals. Across the whole study: Donor composition was a couple of women and a few men, aged 18 to 49.

CDR1 is MGHRA and CDR2 is YSYEKL in the germline V gene. V was cut by 0 bases and J by 0 bases, with 13 bases left in between. CDR3 length: 17 amino acids. For every subset, genomic DNA was evenly distributed across several immunoSEQ plates. How the authors handled the data: Junction-only sequences produced by ImmunoSEQ had no quality scores, so filtering differed. Sequencing used immunoSEQ multiplex PCR; TCRdb keeps in-frame clones, though not all of them. V and J calls and clone size are given by that table; D and trimming were obtained from the DNA. The sample consists of 400,000 to 600,000 clones, over 60% of them appearing once. The donor cohort consisted entirely of Caucasian adults residing in Nashville, Tennessee.

The specimen was PBMCs. This receptor was obtained from a woman aged 40 to 50 in good health. Some clones in this sample may be carry-over from other donors' samples. The chain uses TRBV4-1 and TRBJ2-3; no clear D gene. The CDR3 DNA reads TGCGCCAGCAGCCAAGACGGCCCCCAAGCTAGCACAGATACGCAGTATTTT. This sequence encodes CASSQDGPQASTDTQYF.